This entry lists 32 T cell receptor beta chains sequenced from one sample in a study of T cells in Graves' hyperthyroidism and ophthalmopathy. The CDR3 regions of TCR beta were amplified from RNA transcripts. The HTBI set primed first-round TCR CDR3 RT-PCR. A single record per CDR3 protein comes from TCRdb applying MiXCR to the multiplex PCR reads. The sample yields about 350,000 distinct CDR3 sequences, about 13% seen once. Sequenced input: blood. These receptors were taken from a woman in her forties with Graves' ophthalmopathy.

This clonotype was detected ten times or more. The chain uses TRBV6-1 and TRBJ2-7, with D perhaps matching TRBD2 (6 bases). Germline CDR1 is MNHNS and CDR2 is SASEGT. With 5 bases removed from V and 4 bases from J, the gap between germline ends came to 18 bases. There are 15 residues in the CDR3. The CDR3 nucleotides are TGTGCCAGCAGTCTACCGGGGCTAGCGAGATACGAGCAGTACTTC. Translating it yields CASSLPGLARYEQYF.

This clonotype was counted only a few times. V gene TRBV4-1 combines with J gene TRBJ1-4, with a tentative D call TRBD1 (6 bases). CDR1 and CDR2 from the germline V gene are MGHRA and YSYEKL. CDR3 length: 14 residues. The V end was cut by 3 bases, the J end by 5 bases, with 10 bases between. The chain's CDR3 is CASSHFGQNEKLFF. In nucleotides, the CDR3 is TGCGCCAGCAGCCACTTTGGACAGAATGAAAAACTGTTTTTT.

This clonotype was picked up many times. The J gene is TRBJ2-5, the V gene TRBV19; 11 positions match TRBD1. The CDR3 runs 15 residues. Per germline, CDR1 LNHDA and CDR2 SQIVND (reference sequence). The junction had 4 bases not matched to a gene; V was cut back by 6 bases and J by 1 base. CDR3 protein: CASRRTGGGQETQYF. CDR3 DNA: TGTGCCAGTAGGAGGACAGGGGGCGGCCAAGAGACCCAGTACTTC.

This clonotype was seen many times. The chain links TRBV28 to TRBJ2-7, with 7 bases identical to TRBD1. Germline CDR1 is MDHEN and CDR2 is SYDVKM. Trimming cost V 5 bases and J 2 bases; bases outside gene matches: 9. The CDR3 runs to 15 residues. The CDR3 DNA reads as TGTGCCAGCAGTAACCTACAGGGGCCCCCCTACGAGCAGTACTTC. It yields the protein CASSNLQGPPYEQYF.

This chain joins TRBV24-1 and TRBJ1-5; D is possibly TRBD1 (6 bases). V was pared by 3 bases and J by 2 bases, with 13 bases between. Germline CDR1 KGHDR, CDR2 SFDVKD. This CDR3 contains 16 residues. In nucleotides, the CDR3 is TGTGCCACCAGTGATCCATCCCGACAGGGCAATCAGCCCCAGCATTTT. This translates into CATSDPSRQGNQPQHF.

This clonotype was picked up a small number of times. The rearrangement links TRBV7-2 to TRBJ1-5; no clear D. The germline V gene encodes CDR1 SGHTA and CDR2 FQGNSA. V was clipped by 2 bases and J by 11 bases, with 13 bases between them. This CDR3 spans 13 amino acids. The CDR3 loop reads CASSLSEGLAQHF. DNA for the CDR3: TGTGCCAGCAGCTTATCGGAGGGTCTGGCCCAGCATTTT.

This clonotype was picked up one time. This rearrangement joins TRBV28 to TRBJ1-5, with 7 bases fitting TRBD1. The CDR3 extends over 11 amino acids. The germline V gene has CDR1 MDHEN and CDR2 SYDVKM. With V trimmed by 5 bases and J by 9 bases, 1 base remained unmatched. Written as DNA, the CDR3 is TGTGCCAGCAGTAACAGGGGGCCCCAGCATTTT. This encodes CASSNRGPQHF.

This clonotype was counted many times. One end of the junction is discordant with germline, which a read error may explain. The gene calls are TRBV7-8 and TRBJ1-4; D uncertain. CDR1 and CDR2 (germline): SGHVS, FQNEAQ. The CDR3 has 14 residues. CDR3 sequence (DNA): TGTGCCAGCAGCTTATCGGATGATAATGAAAAGCTGTTTTTT. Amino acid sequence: CASSLSDDNEKLFF.

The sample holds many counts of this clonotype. The CDR3 is CASSYSRGDQETQYF. CDR3 in DNA: TGTGCCAGCAGTTACTCGAGGGGAGACCAAGAGACCCAGTACTTC. V and J are TRBV6-6 and TRBJ2-5; D may match TRBD1 or TRBD2 (5 bases each). Germline CDR1 reads MNHNY; CDR2 reads SVGAGI (reference sequence). The CDR3 is 15 amino acids. The V and J ends lost 0 bases and 0 bases respectively, with 8 bases between them.

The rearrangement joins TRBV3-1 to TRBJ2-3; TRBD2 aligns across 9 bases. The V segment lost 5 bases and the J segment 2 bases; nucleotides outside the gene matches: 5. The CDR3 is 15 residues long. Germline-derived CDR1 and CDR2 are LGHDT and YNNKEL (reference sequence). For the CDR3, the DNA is TGTGCCAGCAGCAACGGCGGGGGGGCCACAGATACGCAGTATTTT. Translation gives CASSNGGGATDTQYF.

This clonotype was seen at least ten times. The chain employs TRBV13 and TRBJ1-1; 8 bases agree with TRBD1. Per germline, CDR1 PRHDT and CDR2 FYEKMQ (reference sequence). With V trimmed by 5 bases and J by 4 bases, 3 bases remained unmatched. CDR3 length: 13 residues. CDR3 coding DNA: TGTGCCAGCAGCCGGACAGGGCGCACTGAAGCTTTCTTT. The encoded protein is CASSRTGRTEAFF.

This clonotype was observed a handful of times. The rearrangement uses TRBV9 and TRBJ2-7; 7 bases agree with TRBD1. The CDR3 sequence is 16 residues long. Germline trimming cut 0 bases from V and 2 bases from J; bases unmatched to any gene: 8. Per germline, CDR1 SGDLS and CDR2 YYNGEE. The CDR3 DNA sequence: TGTGCCAGCAGCGTAGCTCCCGGGGACAGTGCCTACGAGCAGTACTTC. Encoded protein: CASSVAPGDSAYEQYF.

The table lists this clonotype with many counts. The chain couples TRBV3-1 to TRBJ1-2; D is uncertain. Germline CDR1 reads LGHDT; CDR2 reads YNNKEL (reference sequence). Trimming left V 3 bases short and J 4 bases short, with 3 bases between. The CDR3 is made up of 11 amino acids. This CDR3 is CASSQGYGYTF. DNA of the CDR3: TGTGCCAGCAGCCAGGGCTATGGCTACACCTTC.

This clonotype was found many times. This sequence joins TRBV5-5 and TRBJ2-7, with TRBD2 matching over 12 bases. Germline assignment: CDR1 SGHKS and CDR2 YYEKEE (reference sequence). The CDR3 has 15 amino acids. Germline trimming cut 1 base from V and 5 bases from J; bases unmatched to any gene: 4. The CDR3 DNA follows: TGTGCCAGCAGCTTGCCTCTAGCGGGAGGGGACGAGCAGTACTTC. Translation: CASSLPLAGGDEQYF. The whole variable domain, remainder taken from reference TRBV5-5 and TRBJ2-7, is DAGVTQSPTHLIKTRGQQVTLRCSPISGHKSVSWYQQVLGQGPQFIFQYYEKEERGRGNFPDRFSARQFPNYSSELNVNALLLGDSALYLCASSLPLAGGDEQYFGPGTRLTVT.

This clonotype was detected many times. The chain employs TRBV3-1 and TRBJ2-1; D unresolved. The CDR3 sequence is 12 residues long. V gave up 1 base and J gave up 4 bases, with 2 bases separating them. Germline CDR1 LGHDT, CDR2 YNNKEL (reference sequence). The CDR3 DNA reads TGTGCCAGCAGCCAAGGGTACAATGAGCAGTTCTTC. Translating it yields CASSQGYNEQFF.

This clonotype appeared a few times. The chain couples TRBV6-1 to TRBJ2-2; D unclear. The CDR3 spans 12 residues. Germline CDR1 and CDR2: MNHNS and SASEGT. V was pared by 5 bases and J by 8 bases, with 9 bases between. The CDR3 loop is CASSYPGGELFF. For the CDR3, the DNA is TGTGCCAGCAGTTATCCTGGGGGGGAGCTGTTTTTT.

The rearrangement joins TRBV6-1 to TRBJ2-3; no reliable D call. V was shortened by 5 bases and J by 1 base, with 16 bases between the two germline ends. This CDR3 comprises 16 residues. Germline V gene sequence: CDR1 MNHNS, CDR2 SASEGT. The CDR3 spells CASSRLSNGGTDTQYF. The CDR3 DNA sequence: TGTGCCAGCAGTCGTCTATCCAACGGTGGCACAGATACGCAGTATTTT.

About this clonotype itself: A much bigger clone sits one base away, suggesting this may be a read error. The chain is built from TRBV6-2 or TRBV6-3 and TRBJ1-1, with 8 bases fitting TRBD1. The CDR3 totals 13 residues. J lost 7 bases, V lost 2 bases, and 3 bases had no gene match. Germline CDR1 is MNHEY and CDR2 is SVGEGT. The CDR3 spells CASSYDRGVEAFF. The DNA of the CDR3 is TGTGCCAGCAGTTACGACAGGGGAGTTGAAGCTTTCTTT.

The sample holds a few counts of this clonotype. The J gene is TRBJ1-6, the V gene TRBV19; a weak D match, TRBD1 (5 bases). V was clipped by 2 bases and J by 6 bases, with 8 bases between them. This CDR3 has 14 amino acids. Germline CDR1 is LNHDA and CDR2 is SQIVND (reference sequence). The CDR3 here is CASSIRQPNSPLHF. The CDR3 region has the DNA TGTGCCAGTAGTATACGACAGCCTAATTCACCCCTCCACTTT.

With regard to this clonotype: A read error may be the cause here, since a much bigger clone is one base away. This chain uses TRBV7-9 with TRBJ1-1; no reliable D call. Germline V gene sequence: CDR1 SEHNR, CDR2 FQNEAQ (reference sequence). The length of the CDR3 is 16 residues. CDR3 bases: TGTGCCAGCAGCTTCGGTGCAGGTCTGCAGAACACTGAAGCTTACTTT. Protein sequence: CASSFGAGLQNTEAYF.

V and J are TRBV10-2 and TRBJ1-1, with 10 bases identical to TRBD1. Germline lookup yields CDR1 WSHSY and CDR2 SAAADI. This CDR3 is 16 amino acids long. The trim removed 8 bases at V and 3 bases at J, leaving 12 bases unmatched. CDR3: CASPEPGTGEDTEAFF. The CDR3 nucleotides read TGCGCCAGCCCCGAGCCCGGGACAGGGGAAGACACTGAAGCTTTCTTT.

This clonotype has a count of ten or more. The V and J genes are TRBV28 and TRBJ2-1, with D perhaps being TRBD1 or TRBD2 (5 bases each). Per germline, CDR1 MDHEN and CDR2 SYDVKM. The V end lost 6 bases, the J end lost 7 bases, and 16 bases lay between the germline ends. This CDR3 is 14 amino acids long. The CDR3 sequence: CASSRYGGMNEQFF. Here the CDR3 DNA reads TGTGCCAGCAGCCGATATGGGGGTATGAATGAGCAGTTCTTC.

This CDR3 reads CASSSLGGDNYGYTF. As DNA, the CDR3 is TGTGCCAGCAGCTCGCTTGGGGGGGACAACTATGGCTACACCTTC. The chain uses TRBV7-9 and TRBJ1-2; a possible D gene is TRBD1 (5 bases). Germline CDR1 is SEHNR and CDR2 is FQNEAQ (reference sequence). V shed 4 bases and J shed 2 bases, with 14 bases lying between them. The CDR3 runs to 15 residues.

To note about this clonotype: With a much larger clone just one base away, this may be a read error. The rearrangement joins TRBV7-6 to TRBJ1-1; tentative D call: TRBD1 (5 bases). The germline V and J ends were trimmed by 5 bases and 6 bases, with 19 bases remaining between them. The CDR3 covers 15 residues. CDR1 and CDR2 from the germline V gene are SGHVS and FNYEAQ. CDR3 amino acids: CASSDGDGARAEAFF. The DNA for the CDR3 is TGTGCCAGCAGCGACGGGGACGGGGCTCGGGCTGAAGCTTTCTTT. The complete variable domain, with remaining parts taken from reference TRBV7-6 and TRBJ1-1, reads GAGVSQSPRYKVTKRGQDVALRCDPISGHVSLYWYRQALGQGPEFLTYFNYEAQQDKSGLPNDRFSAERPEGSISTLTIQRTEQRDSAMYRCASSDGDGARAEAFFGQGTRLTVV.

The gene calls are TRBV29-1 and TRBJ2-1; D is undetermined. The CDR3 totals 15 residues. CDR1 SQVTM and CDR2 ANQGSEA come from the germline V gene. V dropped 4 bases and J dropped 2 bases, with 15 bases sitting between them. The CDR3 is CSVAPDSKPYNEQFF. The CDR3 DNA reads TGCAGCGTTGCCCCAGACTCAAAACCCTACAATGAGCAGTTCTTC.

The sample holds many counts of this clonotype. CDR3 in DNA: TGTGCCAGCAGACTAACCACGGGGGAGACCCAGTACTTC. It codes for CASRLTTGETQYF. The chain links TRBV2 to TRBJ2-5; possible D gene TRBD2, 5 bases. The CDR3 length is 13 residues. CDR1 and CDR2 from the germline V gene are SNHLY and FYNNEI. Trimming stripped 6 bases from V and 5 bases from J, with 13 bases between.

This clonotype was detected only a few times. CDR3 sequence (DNA): TGTGCCAGCTCACCAAGATTACCCGGGAATGAGCAGTTCTTC. Residues: CASSPRLPGNEQFF. The chain links TRBV18 to TRBJ2-1; D is uncertain. CDR3 length: 14 residues. Germline loops: CDR1 KGHSH, CDR2 LQKENI. The V end lost 2 bases, the J end lost 7 bases, and 12 bases lay between the germline ends.

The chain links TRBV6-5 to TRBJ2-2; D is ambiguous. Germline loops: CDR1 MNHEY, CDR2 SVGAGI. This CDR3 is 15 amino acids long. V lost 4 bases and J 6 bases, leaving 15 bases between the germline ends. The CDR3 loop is CASSSELVVSGELFF. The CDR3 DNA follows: TGTGCCAGCAGTTCTGAGTTAGTGGTCTCCGGGGAGCTGTTTTTT.

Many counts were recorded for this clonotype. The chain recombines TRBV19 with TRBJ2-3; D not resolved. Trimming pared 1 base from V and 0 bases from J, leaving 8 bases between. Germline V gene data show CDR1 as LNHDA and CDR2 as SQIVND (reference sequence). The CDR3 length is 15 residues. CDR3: CASSIGAGSTDTQYF. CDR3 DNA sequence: TGTGCCAGTAGTATAGGGGCAGGCAGCACAGATACGCAGTATTTT. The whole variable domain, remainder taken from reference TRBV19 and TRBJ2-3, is DGGITQSPKYLFRKEGQNVTLSCEQNLNHDAMYWYRQDPGQGLRLIYYSQIVNDFQKGDIAEGYSVSREKKESFPLTVTSAQKNPTAFYLCASSIGAGSTDTQYFGPGTRLTVL.

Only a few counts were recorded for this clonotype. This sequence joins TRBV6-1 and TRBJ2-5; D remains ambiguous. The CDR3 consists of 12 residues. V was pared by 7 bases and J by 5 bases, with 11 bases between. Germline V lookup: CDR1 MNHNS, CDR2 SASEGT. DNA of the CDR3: TGTGCCAGCAATAGACCCGCCGAGACCCAGTACTTC. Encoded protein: CASNRPAETQYF.

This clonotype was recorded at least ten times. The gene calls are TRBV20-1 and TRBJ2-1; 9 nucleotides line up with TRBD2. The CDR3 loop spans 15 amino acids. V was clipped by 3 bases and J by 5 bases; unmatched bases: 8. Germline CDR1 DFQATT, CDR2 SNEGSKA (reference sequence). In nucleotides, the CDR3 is TGCAGTGCTAGCTTACTAGCGGGCGGGAACAATGAGCAGTTCTTC. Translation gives CSASLLAGGNNEQFF.

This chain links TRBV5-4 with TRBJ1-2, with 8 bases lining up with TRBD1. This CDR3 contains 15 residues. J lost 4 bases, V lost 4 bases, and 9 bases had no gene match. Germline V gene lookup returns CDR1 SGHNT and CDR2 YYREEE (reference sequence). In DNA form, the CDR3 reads TGTGCCAGCAGCCCTGGACAGGGAGTTATCTATGGCTACACCTTC. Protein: CASSPGQGVIYGYTF.